The 13 T cell receptor beta chains listed next were all sequenced from one sample in a study of cytomegalovirus exposure and HLA in healthy donors. The table came from immunoSEQ multiplex PCR; TCRdb's copy has only in-frame clones and leaves some out. Of 150,000 to 200,000 clones in the sample, more than 65% were seen once. Sample: PBMCs. Receptors originate from a woman younger than 30 in good health and CMV-seropositive.

The chain links TRBV9 to TRBJ1-2, with D possibly matching TRBD1 (5 bases). CDR1 and CDR2 from the germline V gene are SGDLS and YYNGEE. The CDR3 sequence is 16 residues long. The V gene lost 3 bases and the J gene lost 1 base, with 16 bases spanning the gap. In DNA form, the CDR3 reads TGTGCCAGCAGCGCATGGGGGTCGGGGGTTAACTATGGCTACACCTTC. It codes for CASSAWGSGVNYGYTF.

The rearrangement joins TRBV19 to TRBJ1-6; tentative D call: TRBD1 (6 bases). The CDR3 runs 17 residues. CDR1 LNHDA and CDR2 SQIVND come from the germline V gene (reference sequence). V was pared by 0 bases and J by 7 bases, with 16 bases between. Written as DNA, the CDR3 is TGTGCCAGTAGTATAGATACAGGGAGATCGTGGAATTCACCCCTCCACTTT. Its protein is CASSIDTGRSWNSPLHF.

V usage is TRBV4-2 and J usage is TRBJ1-1, with 7 bases fitting TRBD1. The V and J ends lost 0 bases and 5 bases, in that order; junction bases with no gene match: 6. Germline V CDR1 and CDR2: LGHNA, YNFKEQ. CDR3 length: 15 residues. For the CDR3, the DNA is TGTGCCAGCAGCCAAGAGACAGGGATCGCGACTGAAGCTTTCTTT. It encodes CASSQETGIATEAFF.

This chain links TRBV6-5 with TRBJ1-1, with D perhaps TRBD1 (5 bases). CDR3 length: 14 amino acids. V shed 0 bases and J shed 7 bases, with 12 bases lying between them. The germline CDR1 and CDR2 sequences are MNHEY and SVGAGI. CDR3 DNA: TGTGCCAGCAGTTACTCAGCAGGGCTAGGTGAAGCTTTCTTT. It encodes CASSYSAGLGEAFF.

This clone was observed a few times. This rearrangement joins TRBV5-4 to TRBJ2-5; tentative D call: TRBD2 (6 bases). The CDR3 totals 15 residues. V gave up 5 bases and J gave up 5 bases, with 19 bases separating them. Germline CDR1 and CDR2: SGHNT and YYREEE (reference sequence). DNA of the CDR3: TGTGCCAGCAGTTCCCGGGACTCCGTTCAGGAGACCCAGTACTTC. It specifies CASSSRDSVQETQYF.

V and J are TRBV19 and TRBJ1-1; TRBD1 matches 9 bases. This CDR3 spans 14 amino acids. V shed 4 bases, J shed 5 bases, and the junction held 5 bases outside the gene matches. Per germline, CDR1 LNHDA and CDR2 SQIVND (reference sequence). CDR3 DNA: TGTGCCAGTAGTAAGGGACAGGGAAGAACTGAAGCTTTCTTT. It codes for CASSKGQGRTEAFF.

The chain is built from TRBV7-6 and TRBJ1-2; D gene uncertain. Germline values: CDR1 SGHVS, CDR2 FNYEAQ. Trimming stripped 4 bases from V and 2 bases from J, with 14 bases between. This CDR3 contains 15 residues. CDR3 sequence (DNA): TGTGCCAGCAGCTCCTCGACCCGGGGAAACTATGGCTACACCTTC. Amino acid sequence: CASSSSTRGNYGYTF.

The chain carries TRBV6-1 and TRBJ1-4, with 9 positions matching TRBD1. Germline lookup yields CDR1 MNHNS and CDR2 SASEGT. With 5 bases clipped from V and 6 bases from J, the junction kept 7 bases outside the gene matches. CDR3 length: 15 residues. CDR3 amino acids: CASSQGQGIYEKLFF. CDR3 DNA: TGTGCCAGCAGTCAAGGACAGGGGATATATGAAAAACTGTTTTTT.

The V gene is TRBV6-6, the J gene TRBJ1-2; maybe TRBD1 (6 bases). The ends were cut back, 0 bases at V and 4 bases at J, with 9 bases in the middle. Germline assignment: CDR1 MNHNY and CDR2 SVGAGI (reference sequence). The CDR3 is 14 amino acids. The CDR3 DNA is TGTGCCAGCAGTTACTCGCAGGGGACCTATGGCTACACCTTC. This translates into CASSYSQGTYGYTF.

This chain uses TRBV2 with TRBJ2-5, with 12 bases lining up with TRBD2. The CDR3 covers 15 residues. Germline-derived CDR1 and CDR2 are SNHLY and FYNNEI. V was clipped by 6 bases and J by 3 bases; unmatched bases: 5. CDR3 sequence (DNA): TGTGCCAGCAGCGGACTAGCGGGGCGAGAAGAGACCCAGTACTTC. Amino acid sequence: CASSGLAGREETQYF.

This clone was observed a handful of times. The genes are TRBV4-1 and TRBJ1-5; D is undetermined. Germline loops: CDR1 MGHRA, CDR2 YSYEKL. This CDR3 is 13 amino acids long. The V end lost 3 bases, the J end lost 7 bases, and 10 bases lay between the germline ends. CDR3 sequence (DNA): TGCGCCAGCAGCCACTCGGGAAGGCAGCCCCAGCATTTT. Translated: CASSHSGRQPQHF.

The rearrangement uses TRBV7-8 and TRBJ1-1; TRBD1 might be the D (5 bases). The germline V gene has CDR1 SGHVS and CDR2 FQNEAQ. The V gene lost 10 bases and the J gene lost 10 bases, with 31 bases spanning the gap. CDR3 size: 16 residues. The CDR3 nucleotides read TGTGCCACCCTATCTTCCTTCGAGACAGTCACCCGCCGAGCTTTCTTT. Amino acids: CATLSSFETVTRRAFF.

The J gene is TRBJ2-7, the V gene TRBV5-1; 7 bases agree with TRBD1. This CDR3 is built from 15 residues. The V gene end was trimmed by 4 bases and the J gene end by 2 bases; junction bases not matched to a gene: 9. The germline V gene encodes CDR1 SGHRS and CDR2 YFSETQ. Written as DNA, the CDR3 is TGCGCCAGCAGCCCGGGGACAGCTAGCCCCTACGAGCAGTACTTC. This translates into CASSPGTASPYEQYF.